Below, one TCR beta chain is given with its context. What it binds is unknown. The PCR made use of 60 Vbeta and 13 Jbeta primers. In the original processing: A follow-up analysis tallied around 80 million unique TCR beta chains, roughly 11 million shared. Sequenced by immunoSEQ multiplex PCR; TCRdb stores in-frame clones only, minus some. The V and J calls and the clone size are those of that table, but D and trimming were determined from the DNA. Of 90,000 to 120,000 clones in the sample, approximately 80% were seen once. These data belong to a study of cytomegalovirus exposure and HLA in healthy donors. Overall study results and limits: In a later analysis, at a false discovery rate of 0.05, 17,000 or so TCR beta sequences matched HLA alleles. Fewer N-insertions than the roughly 670-donor mean were reportedly shown by an Asian-associated ancestry cluster in a later analysis.

The CDR3 has 12 amino acids. The V end lost 1 base, the J end lost 5 bases, and 5 bases lay between the germline ends. Germline values: CDR1 SGHTA, CDR2 FQGNSA. Sequenced: PBMCs. The genes are TRBV7-2 and TRBJ1-2; D is uncertain. This TCR derives from a male donor in good health and CMV-seronegative. CDR3 region: CASSLEAYGYTF. CDR3 nucleotide sequence: TGTGCCAGCAGCTTAGAAGCTTATGGCTACACCTTC. The full variable domain, in which reference TRBV7-2 and TRBJ1-2 provide the parts outside the CDR3, is GAGVSQSPSNKVTEKGKDVELRCDPISGHTALYWYRQSLGQGLEFLIYFQGNSAPDKSGLPSDRFSAERTGGSVSTLTIQRTQQEDSAVYLCASSLEAYGYTFGSGTRLTVV.